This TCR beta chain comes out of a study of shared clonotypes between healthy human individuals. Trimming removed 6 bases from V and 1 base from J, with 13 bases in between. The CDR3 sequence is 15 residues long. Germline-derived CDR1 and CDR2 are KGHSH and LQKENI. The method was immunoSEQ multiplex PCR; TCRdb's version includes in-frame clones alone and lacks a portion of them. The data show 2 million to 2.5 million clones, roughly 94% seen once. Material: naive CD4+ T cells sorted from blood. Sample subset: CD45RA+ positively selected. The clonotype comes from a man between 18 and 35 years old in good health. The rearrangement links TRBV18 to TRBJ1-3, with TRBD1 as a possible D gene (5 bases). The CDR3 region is CASSPRQTSGNTIYF. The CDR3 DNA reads TGTGCCAGCTCCCCAAGACAGACTTCTGGAAACACCATATATTTT.